The rows below give T cell receptor beta chains drawn from one sample of a study of tissue T cells after allogeneic stem cell transplantation. TCRdb keeps only in-frame clones here, not all; method: immunoSEQ multiplex PCR. The sample includes 8,000 to 10,000 clones, roughly two thirds of them seen just once. This material consisted of tissue from the ileum, taken at autopsy. All receptors derive from a woman aged 18-50 years with breast cancer. The CDR3 runs from the conserved cysteine through the conserved F or W. A D gene is named only where the DNA matches it firmly. A clone size is listed for some rows: how often the clone was seen (once, few, many), or a class if it is expanded.

clone size	J gene	D gene	V gene	CDR3 DNA	CDR3 protein
.	TRBJ1-5	TRBD1	TRBV28	TGTGCCAGCAGTGGGGACAGGACTAATCAGCCCCAGCATTTT	CASSGDRTNQPQHF
.	TRBJ2-7	TRBD1	TRBV30	TGTGCCTGGAGCCTTACAGGGGGCGACGAGCAGTACTTC	CAWSLTGGDEQYF
few	TRBJ1-1	TRBD1	TRBV29-1	TGCAGCGTAGGACAGGACAACACTGAAGCTTTCTTT	CSVGQDNTEAFF
once	TRBJ1-6	.	TRBV28	TGTGCCAGCAGTTCCGTACAGGGAGGGTATAATTCACCCCTCCACTTT	CASSSVQGGYNSPLHF
medium-sized	TRBJ2-7	.	TRBV5-4	TGTGCCAGCAGCTTTGGCACAGACGAGCAGTACTTC	CASSFGTDEQYF
.	TRBJ1-1	.	TRBV11-2	TGTGCCAGCAGCCCAGGAGGGGGATTTGGTGAAGCTTTCTTT	CASSPGGGFGEAFF
.	TRBJ2-6	.	TRBV23-1	TGCGCCAGCAGTCAGGGGGACTCTGGGGCCAACGTCCTGACTTTC	CASSQGDSGANVLTF
.	TRBJ2-1	.	TRBV9	TGTGCCAGCAGCGTAGTCGGGCGGGAGCAGTTCTTC	CASSVVGREQFF
.	TRBJ2-7	TRBD2	TRBV18	TGTGCCAGCTCGAGAGGGAGGGCCTACGAGCAGTACTTC	CASSRGRAYEQYF
.	TRBJ1-5	.	TRBV6-5	TGTGCCAGCAGGGTTGGAGATCAGCCCCAGCATTTT	CASRVGDQPQHF
.	TRBJ1-4	.	TRBV18	TGTGCCAGTAGCCCTGCAACTAATGAAAAACTGTTTTTT	CASSPATNEKLFF
once	TRBJ1-5	TRBD1	TRBV28	TGTGCCAGCAGGGCACAGGGGTTGGGCAATCAGCCCCAGCATTTT	CASRAQGLGNQPQHF
few	TRBJ1-2	.	TRBV2	TGTGCCAGCAGCGAGGGGAATGGTGGCTACACCTTC	CASSEGNGGYTF
.	TRBJ2-3	.	TRBV18	TGTGCCAGCTCACTTCTCTTGGCAGGGAGGACAGATACGCAGTATTTT	CASSLLLAGRTDTQYF
few	TRBJ2-5	.	TRBV19	TGTGCCAGTAGTATAGTCGGGACATCACAAGAGACCCAGTACTTC	CASSIVGTSQETQYF
.	TRBJ1-3	.	TRBV30	TGTGCTTTTTCCCAGGGGGGAAACACCATATATTTT	CAFSQGGNTIYF
once	TRBJ2-1	.	TRBV7-8	TGTGCCAGCAGCTTAGTCCAGGGCGGGGTCCCCAATGAGCAGTTCTTC	CASSLVQGGVPNEQFF